This T cell receptor beta chain is from a study of cytotoxic CD8 clonotypes in ibrutinib-treated CLL. TCRdb's table, derived via immunoSEQ multiplex PCR, lists solely in-frame clones and lacks some. The sample lists approximately 46,000 clones, roughly 69% occurring once. CDR3 length: 15 residues. Germline CDR1 is SGHRS and CDR2 is YFSETQ. With V trimmed by 7 bases and J by 2 bases, 11 bases remained unmatched. The J gene is TRBJ2-5, the V gene TRBV5-1; TRBD2 aligns across 7 bases. This receptor was obtained from a human donor with chronic lymphocytic leukemia. This sample comprised PBMCs, obtained after 12 months of ibrutinib treatment. The CDR3 reads CASAFGLAEQETQYF. DNA for the CDR3: TGCGCCAGCGCCTTCGGGCTAGCGGAACAAGAGACCCAGTACTTC.